This T cell receptor beta chain was captured in a study of blood T cell repertoires in COVID-19. Across the study: T cells, B-cell-depleted T cells, or PBMCs supplied cDNA or gDNA.

The CDR3 is 15 amino acids. Trimming cost V 2 bases and J 2 bases; bases outside gene matches: 6. From germline, CDR1 is SGHNT and CDR2 YYREEE (reference sequence). TCRdb keeps only in-frame clones here, not all; method: immunoSEQ multiplex PCR. The sample shows about 330,000 clones, roughly 86% of them seen only once. This receptor was taken from a man in his thirties or forties with COVID-19, enrolled during active disease. The material sequenced was peripheral blood. V and J are TRBV5-4 and TRBJ2-7, with 8 bases lining up with TRBD2. This CDR3 reads CASSFFGGAPYEQYF. Written as DNA, the CDR3 is TGTGCCAGCAGCTTTTTCGGGGGGGCACCCTACGAGCAGTACTTC.